The 25 T cell receptor beta chains listed next were all sequenced from one sample in a study of blood T cell repertoires in COVID-19. Produced via immunoSEQ multiplex PCR; TCRdb's table is partial and in-frame only. The repertoire holds 150,000 to 200,000 clones, with around 80% as singletons. The sample consisted of peripheral blood. These receptors were taken from an elderly woman with acute or convalescent COVID-19.

This clone occurred a few times. The chain uses TRBV6-1 and TRBJ2-7, with 11 positions matching TRBD2. Germline V gene data show CDR1 as MNHNS and CDR2 as SASEGT. The CDR3 consists of 15 residues. The V gene end was trimmed by 0 bases and the J gene end by 7 bases; junction bases not matched to a gene: 5. The CDR3 nucleotides are TGTGCCAGCAGTGAAGCGTCCTTAGCGGGGGGGGAGCAGTACTTC. Translating gives CASSEASLAGGEQYF.

The CDR3 here is CASSQGTGGRVTEAFF. The CDR3 DNA reads as TGCGCCAGCAGCCAAGGGACAGGGGGTCGGGTCACTGAAGCTTTCTTT. This chain uses TRBV5-1 with TRBJ1-1; 11 bases are shared with TRBD1. From germline, CDR1 is SGHRS and CDR2 YFSETQ. V shed 4 bases, J shed 4 bases, and the junction held 9 bases outside the gene matches. The length of the CDR3 is 16 residues.

The chain employs TRBV6-2 or TRBV6-3 and TRBJ1-2, with D perhaps matching TRBD1 (6 bases). Germline assignment: CDR1 MNHEY and CDR2 SVGEGT. V gave up 5 bases and J gave up 7 bases, with 14 bases separating them. CDR3 length: 13 amino acids. The CDR3 bases are TGTGCCAGCAGTAGGGACACCAGGAGTGGCTACACCTTC. Translated, it gives CASSRDTRSGYTF.

J is TRBJ2-7 and V is TRBV3-1 (or the pseudogene TRBV3-2); 9 nucleotides agree with TRBD1. This CDR3 comprises 18 residues. V dropped 0 bases and J dropped 6; count of bases not matched to a gene: 15. The V gene's germline CDR1 is LGHDT and CDR2 YNNKEL (reference sequence). CDR3 sequence (DNA): TGTGCCAGCAGCCAAGATTCGGGGACAGGGTCTGTCTTGGGCGAGCAGTACTTC. Residues: CASSQDSGTGSVLGEQYF.

The V gene is TRBV9, the J gene TRBJ2-5; TRBD2 aligns across 9 bases. The V gene end was trimmed by 4 bases and the J gene end by 3 bases; junction bases not matched to a gene: 7. Germline CDR1 reads SGDLS; CDR2 reads YYNGEE. The length of the CDR3 is 15 residues. The CDR3 spells CASSKGLAQEETQYF. The CDR3 region has the DNA TGTGCCAGCAGCAAAGGACTAGCGCAAGAAGAGACCCAGTACTTC.

The V and J genes are TRBV30 and TRBJ1-5; 8 bases fit TRBD1. The CDR3 totals 15 residues. With 0 bases clipped from V and 2 bases from J, the junction kept 3 bases outside the gene matches. CDR1 is GTSNPN, CDR2 SVGIG, per germline (reference sequence). CDR3 sequence (DNA): TGTGCCTGGAGTGTGCAGGGGGCGCGCAATCAGCCCCAGCATTTT. This encodes CAWSVQGARNQPQHF.

The chain uses TRBV6-4 and TRBJ2-2; unclear D gene. Trimming removed 0 bases at V and 0 bases at J, with 8 bases between. This CDR3 comprises 16 residues. Germline V gives CDR1 MRHNA, CDR2 SNTAGT. CDR3 protein: CASSDSRKSNTGELFF. The CDR3 DNA reads TGTGCCAGCAGTGACTCGCGAAAATCGAACACCGGGGAGCTGTTTTTT.

The chain employs TRBV7-2 and TRBJ2-7; TRBD2 is a possible D gene (7 bases). Germline V gene lookup returns CDR1 SGHTA and CDR2 FQGNSA. This CDR3 is built from 14 residues. Trimming pared 3 bases from V and 6 bases from J, leaving 15 bases between. The CDR3 DNA reads as TGTGCCAGCAGCTTCCTCCGGGGGGCGTCCGAGCAGTACTTC. This sequence encodes CASSFLRGASEQYF.

The rearrangement joins TRBV18 to TRBJ2-7; TRBD2 agrees at 8 bases. The germline V gene has CDR1 KGHSH and CDR2 LQKENI. This CDR3 has 15 amino acids. V lost 2 bases and J lost 6; bases outside the gene matches: 9. The CDR3 sequence is CASSPEVGRAGEQYF. The CDR3 nucleotides read TGTGCCAGCTCACCAGAGGTCGGGAGGGCCGGCGAGCAGTACTTC.

CDR3 nucleotides: TGTGCCAGCAGCGATAACAGGTTTCCTGGAAACACCATATATTTT. Translation gives CASSDNRFPGNTIYF. The V gene is TRBV9, the J gene TRBJ1-3; perhaps TRBD1 as D (5 bases). The V end lost 3 bases, the J end lost 2 bases, and 12 bases lay between the germline ends. The germline V gene encodes CDR1 SGDLS and CDR2 YYNGEE. The CDR3 is 15 residues long.

This clone was observed once. V usage is TRBV5-1 and J usage is TRBJ2-1, with 11 bases aligning to TRBD1. This CDR3 comprises 15 residues. V gave up 0 bases and J gave up 7 bases; unmatched junction bases: 3. Germline-derived CDR1 and CDR2 are SGHRS and YFSETQ. The CDR3 spells CASSLAGTGGNEQFF. CDR3 nucleotides: TGCGCCAGCAGCTTGGCCGGGACAGGGGGAAATGAGCAGTTCTTC.

V and J are TRBV5-5 and TRBJ1-3, with D hard to call. The CDR3 contains 17 residues. Trimming removed 4 bases at V and 0 bases at J, with 17 bases between. Germline V gene data show CDR1 as SGHKS and CDR2 as YYEKEE (reference sequence). This CDR3 reads CASSDGRGIISGNTIYF. The CDR3 DNA reads TGTGCCAGCAGCGATGGAAGAGGGATCATCTCTGGAAACACCATATATTTT.

The J gene is TRBJ2-5, the V gene TRBV3-1 (or the pseudogene TRBV3-2), with 9 bases aligning to TRBD2. The CDR3 has 17 residues. CDR1 is LGHDT and CDR2 is YNNKEL in the germline V gene (reference sequence). J was trimmed by 2 bases and V by 6 bases; bases with no gene match: 13. CDR3 sequence (DNA): TGTGCCAGCAGTTATTTTACGTCTAGCGGGGATCAAGAGACCCAGTACTTC. Encoded protein: CASSYFTSSGDQETQYF.

This clone occurred once. This chain connects TRBV7-6 to TRBJ2-5, with D uncertain. V lost 5 bases and J 2 bases, leaving 9 bases between the germline ends. The CDR3 is 13 amino acids. Germline V gene data show CDR1 as SGHVS and CDR2 as FNYEAQ. In DNA form, the CDR3 reads TGTGCCAGCAGCAGCGCCTGGCAAGAGACCCAGTACTTC. It specifies CASSSAWQETQYF.

This clone was seen just once. This chain joins TRBV5-1 and TRBJ2-3; 7 bases map to TRBD2. The CDR3 has 14 amino acids. CDR1 and CDR2 from the germline V gene are SGHRS and YFSETQ. The junction had 9 bases not matched to a gene; V was cut back by 6 bases and J by 5 bases. This CDR3 reads CASMTAGVRDTQYF. DNA for the CDR3: TGCGCCAGCATGACGGCGGGAGTGAGAGATACGCAGTATTTT.

The sample holds one count of this clone. This rearrangement joins TRBV2 to TRBJ1-2; a weak D match, TRBD1 (6 bases). The CDR3 consists of 13 residues. CDR1 SNHLY and CDR2 FYNNEI come from the germline V gene. V lost 0 bases, J lost 10 bases, and 12 bases lay in between. The CDR3 loop reads CASSEAPTGTYTF. Written as DNA, the CDR3 is TGTGCCAGCAGTGAAGCCCCGACAGGAACCTACACCTTC.

The CDR3 DNA sequence: TGTGCCAGCAGCTTTAGACAGGGCTCTTTTTCCGAGCAGTACTTC. Its protein is CASSFRQGSFSEQYF. The genes are TRBV11-2 and TRBJ2-7, with 7 bases that match TRBD1. V trimming: 3 bases; J trimming: 6 bases; junction bases outside the gene matches: 11. Germline V gene sequence: CDR1 SGHAT, CDR2 FQNNGV. CDR3 length: 15 residues.

The CDR3 sequence is CAIRQGAVDTGELFF. The CDR3 DNA sequence: TGTGCCATCAGACAGGGGGCGGTAGACACCGGGGAGCTGTTTTTT. The rearrangement joins TRBV10-3 to TRBJ2-2; 9 bases align to TRBD1. This CDR3 has 15 amino acids. V was pared by 6 bases and J by 3 bases, with 5 bases of the junction left unmatched. Germline lookup yields CDR1 ENHRY and CDR2 SYGVKD.

The chain links TRBV9 to TRBJ1-1, with D tentatively TRBD1 (6 bases). The CDR3 has 14 residues. The V and J ends lost 0 bases and 3 bases respectively, with 9 bases between them. Germline V lookup: CDR1 SGDLS, CDR2 YYNGEE. CDR3 nucleotide sequence: TGTGCCAGCAGCGTAGGGACAGACTACACTGAAGCTTTCTTT. The encoded protein is CASSVGTDYTEAFF.

The V call is TRBV18, the J call TRBJ1-2, with D possibly matching TRBD1 (6 bases). Trimming removed 3 bases at V and 4 bases at J, with 15 bases between. The CDR3 is made up of 15 amino acids. Germline V CDR1 and CDR2: KGHSH, LQKENI. For the CDR3, the DNA is TGTGCCAGCTCACCCATTGCAGGGGAGAGCTATGGCTACACCTTC. It yields the protein CASSPIAGESYGYTF.

This chain joins TRBV5-5 and TRBJ1-5; tentative D call: TRBD1 (5 bases). The length of the CDR3 is 15 residues. V gave up 0 bases and J gave up 6 bases, with 13 bases separating them. The germline V gene encodes CDR1 SGHKS and CDR2 YYEKEE (reference sequence). For the CDR3, the DNA is TGTGCCAGCAGCTTGGATAGGCAGGGCGGTCAGCCCCAGCATTTT. Translation gives CASSLDRQGGQPQHF.

The rearrangement links TRBV7-9 to TRBJ1-6; D is uncertain. This CDR3 is built from 15 residues. Germline V lookup: CDR1 SEHNR, CDR2 FQNEAQ (reference sequence). Trimming shortened V by 1 base and J by 6 bases, and 10 bases separated the two germline ends. CDR3 region: CASSLEPYSNSPLHF. The CDR3 DNA is TGTGCCAGCAGCTTAGAACCCTATAGTAATTCACCCCTCCACTTT. Complete variable domain (other parts from reference TRBV7-9 and TRBJ1-6): DTGVSQNPRHKITKRGQNVTFRCDPISEHNRLYWYRQTLGQGPEFLTYFQNEAQLEKSRLLSDRFSAERPKGSFSTLEIQRTEQGDSAMYLCASSLEPYSNSPLHFGNGTRLTVT.

The chain employs TRBV5-6 and TRBJ2-5; D possibly corresponds to TRBD2 (5 bases). In germline, CDR1 is SGHDT, CDR2 YYEEEE. Trimming left V 4 bases short and J 5 bases short, with 18 bases between. The CDR3 covers 15 residues. The CDR3 DNA is TGTGCCAGCAGCCTGAGAAGGGAGTATACTGAGACCCAGTACTTC. Its translation is CASSLRREYTETQYF.

The CDR3 region is CASSPDTFYNEQFF. In DNA form, the CDR3 reads TGTGCCAGCAGCCCGGACACATTTTACAATGAGCAGTTCTTC. The rearrangement joins TRBV5-4 to TRBJ2-1; weak D call: TRBD1 (5 bases). Trimming removed 4 bases from V and 4 bases from J, with 12 bases in between. The CDR3 length is 14 residues. Germline V gene lookup returns CDR1 SGHNT and CDR2 YYREEE (reference sequence).

V usage is TRBV5-4 and J usage is TRBJ2-3; 8 bases fit TRBD2. Germline CDR1 SGHNT, CDR2 YYREEE (reference sequence). Trimming at V came to 3 bases and at J to 2 bases, leaving 5 bases not matched to a gene. The CDR3 is 15 amino acids. CDR3 sequence reads: CASSSAGANTDTQYF. DNA for the CDR3: TGTGCCAGCAGCTCAGCGGGGGCCAACACAGATACGCAGTATTTT.